This TCR beta chain was sequenced during a study of T-cell memory formation after mild COVID-19. TCRdb re-called the 5' RACE reads with MiXCR, one entry per CDR3 protein. The profile shows 560,000 or so distinct CDR3 sequences, around 15% of them singletons. The V and J ends lost 5 bases and 4 bases, in that order; junction bases with no gene match: 10. The germline V gene encodes CDR1 MNHEY and CDR2 SVGAGI. The CDR3 totals 15 residues. This rearrangement joins TRBV6-5 to TRBJ2-5, with 7 positions matching TRBD1. Material: PBMCs or a T cell subset sorted from them (not recorded which). The clonotype comes from an adult woman who had mild COVID-19 (a few samples of this study predate the infection). Cell type and time point are not known. DNA for the CDR3: TGTGCCAGCAGTAGCGGTCACAGGGGCAGAGAGACCCAGTACTTC. Encoded protein: CASSSGHRGRETQYF.